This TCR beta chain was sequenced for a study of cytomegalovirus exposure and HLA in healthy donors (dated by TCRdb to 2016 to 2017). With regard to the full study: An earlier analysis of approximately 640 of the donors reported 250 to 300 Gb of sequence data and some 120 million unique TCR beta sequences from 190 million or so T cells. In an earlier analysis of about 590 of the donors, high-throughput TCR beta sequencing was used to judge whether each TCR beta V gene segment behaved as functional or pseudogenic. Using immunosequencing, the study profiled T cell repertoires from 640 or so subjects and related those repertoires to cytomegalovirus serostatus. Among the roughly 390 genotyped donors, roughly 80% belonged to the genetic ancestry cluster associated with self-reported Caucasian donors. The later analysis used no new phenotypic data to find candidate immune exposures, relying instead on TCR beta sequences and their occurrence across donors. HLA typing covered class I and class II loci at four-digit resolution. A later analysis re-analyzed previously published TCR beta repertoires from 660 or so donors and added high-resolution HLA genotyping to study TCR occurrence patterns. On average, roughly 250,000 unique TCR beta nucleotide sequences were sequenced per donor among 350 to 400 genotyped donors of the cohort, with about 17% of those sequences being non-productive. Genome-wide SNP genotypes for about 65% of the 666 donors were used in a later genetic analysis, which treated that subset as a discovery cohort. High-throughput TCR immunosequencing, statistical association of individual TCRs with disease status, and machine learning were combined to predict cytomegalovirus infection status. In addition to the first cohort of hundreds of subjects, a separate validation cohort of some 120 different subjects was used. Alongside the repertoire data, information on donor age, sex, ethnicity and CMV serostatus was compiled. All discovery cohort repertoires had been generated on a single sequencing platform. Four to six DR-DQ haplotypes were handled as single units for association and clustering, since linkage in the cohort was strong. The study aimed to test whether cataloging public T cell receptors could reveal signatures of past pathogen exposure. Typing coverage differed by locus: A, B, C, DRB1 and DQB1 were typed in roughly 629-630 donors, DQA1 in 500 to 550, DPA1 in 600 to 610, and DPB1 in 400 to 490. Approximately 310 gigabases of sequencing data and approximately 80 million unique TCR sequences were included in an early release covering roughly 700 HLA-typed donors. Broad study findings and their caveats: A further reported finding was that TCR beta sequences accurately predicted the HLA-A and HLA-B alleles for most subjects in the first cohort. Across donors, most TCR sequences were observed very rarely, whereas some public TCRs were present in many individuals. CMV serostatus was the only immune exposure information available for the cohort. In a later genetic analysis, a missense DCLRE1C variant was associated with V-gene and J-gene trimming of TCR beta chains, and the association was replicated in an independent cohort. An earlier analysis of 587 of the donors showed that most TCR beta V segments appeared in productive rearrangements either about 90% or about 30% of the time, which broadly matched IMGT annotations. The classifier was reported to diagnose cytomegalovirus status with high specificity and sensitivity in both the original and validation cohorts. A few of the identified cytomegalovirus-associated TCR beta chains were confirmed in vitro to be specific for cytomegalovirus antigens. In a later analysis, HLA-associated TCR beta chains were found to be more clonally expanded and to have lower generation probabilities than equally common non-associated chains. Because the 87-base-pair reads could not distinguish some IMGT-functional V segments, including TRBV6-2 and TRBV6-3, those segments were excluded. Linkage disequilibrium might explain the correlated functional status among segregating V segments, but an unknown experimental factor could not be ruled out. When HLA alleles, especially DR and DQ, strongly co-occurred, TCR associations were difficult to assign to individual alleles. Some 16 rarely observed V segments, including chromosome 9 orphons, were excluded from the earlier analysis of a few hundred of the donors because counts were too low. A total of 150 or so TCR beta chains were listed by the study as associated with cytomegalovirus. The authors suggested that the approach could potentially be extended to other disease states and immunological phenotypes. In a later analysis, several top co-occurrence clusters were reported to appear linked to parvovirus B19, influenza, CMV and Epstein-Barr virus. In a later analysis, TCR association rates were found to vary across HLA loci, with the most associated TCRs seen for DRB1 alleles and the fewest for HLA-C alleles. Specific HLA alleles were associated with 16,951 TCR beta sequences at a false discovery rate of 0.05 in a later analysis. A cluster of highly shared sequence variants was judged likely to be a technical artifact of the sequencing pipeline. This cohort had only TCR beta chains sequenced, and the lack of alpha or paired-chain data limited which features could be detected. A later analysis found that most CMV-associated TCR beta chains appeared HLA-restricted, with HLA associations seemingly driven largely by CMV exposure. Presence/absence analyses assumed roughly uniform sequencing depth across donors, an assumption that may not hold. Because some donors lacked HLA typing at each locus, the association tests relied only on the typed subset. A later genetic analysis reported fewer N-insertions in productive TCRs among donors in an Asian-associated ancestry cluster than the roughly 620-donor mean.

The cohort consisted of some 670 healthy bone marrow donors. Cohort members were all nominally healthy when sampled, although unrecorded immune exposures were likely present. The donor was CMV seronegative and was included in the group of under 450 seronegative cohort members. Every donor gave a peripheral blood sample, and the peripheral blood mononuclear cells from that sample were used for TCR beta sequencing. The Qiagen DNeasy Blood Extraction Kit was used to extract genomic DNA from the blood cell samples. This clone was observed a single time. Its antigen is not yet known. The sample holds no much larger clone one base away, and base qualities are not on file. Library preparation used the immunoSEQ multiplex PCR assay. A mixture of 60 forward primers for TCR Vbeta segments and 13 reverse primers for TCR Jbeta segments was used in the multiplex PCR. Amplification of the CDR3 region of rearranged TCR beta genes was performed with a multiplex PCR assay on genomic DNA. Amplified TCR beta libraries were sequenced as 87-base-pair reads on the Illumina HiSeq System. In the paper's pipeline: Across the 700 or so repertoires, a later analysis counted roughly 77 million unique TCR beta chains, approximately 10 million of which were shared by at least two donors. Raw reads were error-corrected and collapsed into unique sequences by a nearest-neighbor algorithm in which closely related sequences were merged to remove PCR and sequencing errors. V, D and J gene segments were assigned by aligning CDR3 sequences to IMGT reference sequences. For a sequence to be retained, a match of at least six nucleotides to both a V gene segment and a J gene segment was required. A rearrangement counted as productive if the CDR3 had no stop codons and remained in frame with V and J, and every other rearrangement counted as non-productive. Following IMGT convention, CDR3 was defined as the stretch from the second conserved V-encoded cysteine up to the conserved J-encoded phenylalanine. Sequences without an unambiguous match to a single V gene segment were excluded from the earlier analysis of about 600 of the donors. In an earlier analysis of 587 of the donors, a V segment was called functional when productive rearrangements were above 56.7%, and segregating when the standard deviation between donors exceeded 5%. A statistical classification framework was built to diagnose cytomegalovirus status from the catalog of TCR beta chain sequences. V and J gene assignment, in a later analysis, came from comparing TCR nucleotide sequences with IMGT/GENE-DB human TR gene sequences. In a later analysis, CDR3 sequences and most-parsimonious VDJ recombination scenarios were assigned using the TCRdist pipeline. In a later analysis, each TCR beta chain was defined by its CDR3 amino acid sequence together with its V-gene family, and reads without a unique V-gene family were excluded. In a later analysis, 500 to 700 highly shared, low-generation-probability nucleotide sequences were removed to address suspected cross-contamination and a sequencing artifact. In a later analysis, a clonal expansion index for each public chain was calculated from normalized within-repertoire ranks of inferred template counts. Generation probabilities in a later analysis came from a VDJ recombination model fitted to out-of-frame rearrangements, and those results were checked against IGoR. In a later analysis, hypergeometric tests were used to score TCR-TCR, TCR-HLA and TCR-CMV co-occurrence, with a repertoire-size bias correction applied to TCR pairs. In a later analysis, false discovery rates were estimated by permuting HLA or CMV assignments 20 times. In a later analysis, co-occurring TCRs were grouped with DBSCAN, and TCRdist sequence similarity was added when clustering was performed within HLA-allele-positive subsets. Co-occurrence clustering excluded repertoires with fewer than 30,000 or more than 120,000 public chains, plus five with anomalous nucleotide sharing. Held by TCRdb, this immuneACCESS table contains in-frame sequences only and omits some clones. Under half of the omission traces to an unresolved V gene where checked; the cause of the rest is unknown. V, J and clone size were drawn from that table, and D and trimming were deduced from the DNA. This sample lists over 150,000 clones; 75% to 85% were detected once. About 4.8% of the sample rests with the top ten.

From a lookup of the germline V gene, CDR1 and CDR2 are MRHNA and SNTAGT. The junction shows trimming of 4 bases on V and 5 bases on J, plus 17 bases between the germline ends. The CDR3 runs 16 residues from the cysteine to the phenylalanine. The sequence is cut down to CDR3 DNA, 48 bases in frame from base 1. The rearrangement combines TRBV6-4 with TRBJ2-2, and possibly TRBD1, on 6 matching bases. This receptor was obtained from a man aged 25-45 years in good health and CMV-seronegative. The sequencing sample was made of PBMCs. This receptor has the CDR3 CASSVLTGMKTGELFF. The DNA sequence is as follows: TGTGCCAGCAGTGTCCTCACAGGGATGAAAACCGGGGAGCTGTTTTTT.